These T cell receptor beta chains were read from a single sample in a study of Graves' ophthalmopathy and Graves' hyperthyroidism. TCRdb used MiXCR to reprocess the multiplex PCR reads, holding one entry per CDR3 protein. This sample yields 600,000 to 650,000 distinct CDR3 sequences, of which 20% to 25% are seen a single time; around 7% belongs to the top ten. Sequencing was performed on peripheral blood. The source is a young woman with stable Graves' hyperthyroidism. Some clones in this sample may be carry-over from other donors' samples. CDR3s include the opening cysteine and the closing phenylalanine or tryptophan. D genes are given only for firm matches. Where a row states a size, it is once, few, many or the class of an expanded clone; other rows omit it.

j_call | d_call | v_call | clone_size | cdr3_nt | cdr3_aa
TRBJ1-1 | TRBD1 | TRBV5-1 | many | TGCGCCAGCCATGAGGGACAGGGGTGGCCTTTTTTGAGCGCTGAAGCTTTCTTT | CASHEGQGWPFLSAEAFF
TRBJ1-6 | - | TRBV7-9 | many | TGTGCCAGCAGCCACCGGGACTATAATTCACCCCTCCACTTT | CASSHRDYNSPLHF
TRBJ2-5 | - | TRBV6-1 | few | TGTGCCAGCAGCCTAAAGAGGTTTACAGAGACCCAGTACTTC | CASSLKRFTETQYF
TRBJ2-7 | - | TRBV12-3/TRBV12-4 | - | TGTGCCAGCAGTTTGTACAGATCCTACGAGCAGTACTTC | CASSLYRSYEQYF
TRBJ1-6 | - | TRBV29-1 | many | TGCAGCGTTGGTGGCACCCTCCGGGCCCATAATTCACCCCTCCACTTT | CSVGGTLRAHNSPLHF
TRBJ1-5 | TRBD1 | TRBV12-3/TRBV12-4 | once | TGTGCCAGCAGCCGCGGGACAGCGCATCAGCCCCAGCATTTT | CASSRGTAHQPQHF
TRBJ1-2 | - | TRBV4-1 | few | TGCGCCAGCAGCCATTGGGGGGAGGACTATGGCTACACCTTC | CASSHWGEDYGYTF
TRBJ2-3 | - | TRBV3-1 | few | TGTGCCAGCAGCCAGGCCGTGACGCAGTATTTT | CASSQAVTQYF
TRBJ1-5 | - | TRBV20-1 | - | TGCAGTGCTAGAGATGAAGGGGATTATAGCAATCAGCCCCAGCATTTT | CSARDEGDYSNQPQHF
TRBJ1-3 | - | TRBV5-1 | - | TGCGCCAGCAGCTTGGGCAGGGGACCCTCTGGAAACACCATATATTTT | CASSLGRGPSGNTIYF
TRBJ2-2 | TRBD1 | TRBV20-1 | many | TGCAGTGCTAGGACAGGGGTCAACGGGGAGCTGTTTTTT | CSARTGVNGELFF
TRBJ1-2 | TRBD1 | TRBV19 | many | TGTGCCAGTAAACCGATAAGGACAGGGGCCCCTAACTATGGCTACACCTTC | CASKPIRTGAPNYGYTF
TRBJ2-2 | TRBD1 | TRBV20-1 | - | TGCAGTGCTAGAGGTGGGACAGGGAAAAACACCGGGGAGCTGTTTTTT | CSARGGTGKNTGELFF
TRBJ2-5 | TRBD1 | TRBV30 | - | TGTGCCTGGGGGACAGTCAACCAAGAGACCCAGTACTTC | CAWGTVNQETQYF
TRBJ2-2 | - | TRBV7-8 | - | TGTGCCAGCAGCTGGGCCGAAGGTGGGGGGAACACCGGGGAGCTGTTTTTT | CASSWAEGGGNTGELFF
TRBJ1-1 | - | TRBV6-2/TRBV6-3 | many | TGTGCCAGCAGGCCGTACAGGGTTGGCCCTGAAGCTTTCTTT | CASRPYRVGPEAFF
TRBJ1-3 | - | TRBV11-2 | - | TGTGCCAGCAGCTTGGGTCGGGGACGCTCTGGAAACACCATATATTTT | CASSLGRGRSGNTIYF
TRBJ2-7 | - | TRBV28 | many | TGTGCCAGCAATTCCTCCCCGGGGGCGAGCTCCTACGAGCAGTACTTC | CASNSSPGASSYEQYF
TRBJ1-2 | TRBD1 | TRBV6-1 | many | TGTGCCAGCAGGGGCAGGGGGAACTATGGCTACACCTTC | CASRGRGNYGYTF
TRBJ2-5 | TRBD2 | TRBV9 | - | TGTGCCAGCAGCGTAGCTGGAGCGGGAGCTGAGACCCAGTACTTC | CASSVAGAGAETQYF
TRBJ1-1 | TRBD1 | TRBV12-3/TRBV12-4 | many | TGTGCCAGCAGGGGTGAAGGACAGGACACTGAAGCTTTCTTT | CASRGEGQDTEAFF
TRBJ1-2 | - | TRBV19 | - | TGTGCCAGTAGTCTCCGGACATGGCATGGTTACACCTTC | CASSLRTWHGYTF
TRBJ2-5 | - | TRBV28 | many | TGTGCCTGTGTGGGCCATGGTCAGGAGACCCAGTACTTC | CACVGHGQETQYF
TRBJ1-1 | - | TRBV29-1 | many | TGCAGCGTGGGAGGGATAACTGAAGCTTTCTTT | CSVGGITEAFF
TRBJ1-2 | - | TRBV6-5 | many | TGTGCCAGCAGTTACTCGTCGGGCTTCTATGGCTACACCTTC | CASSYSSGFYGYTF
TRBJ1-1 | TRBD1 | TRBV13 | many | TGTGCCAGCAGCCCTGGGACAGCCCACGCTGAAGCTTTCTTT | CASSPGTAHAEAFF
TRBJ2-2 | TRBD2 | TRBV27 | - | TGTGCCAGCACCACTAGCGGGGGGTCCGGGGAGCTGTTTTTT | CASTTSGGSGELFF
TRBJ1-2 | - | TRBV12-3/TRBV12-4 | many | TGTGCCAGCAGTTTGGCCCCCGGGCGCGGGGACTATGGCTACACCTTC | CASSLAPGRGDYGYTF
TRBJ2-7 | TRBD1 | TRBV5-1 | - | TGCGCCAGCAGGACCGGGACAGGCCGGCTCGAGCAGTACTTC | CASRTGTGRLEQYF
TRBJ2-7 | TRBD1 | TRBV7-6 | - | TGTGCCAGCAGCTTAGGACAGGGAAGAGGCTACGAGCAGTACTTC | CASSLGQGRGYEQYF
TRBJ1-5 | - | TRBV5-5 | many | TGTGCCAGCAGCTTATTAACCCAACTCAATCAGCCCCAGCATTTT | CASSLLTQLNQPQHF
TRBJ1-5 | TRBD1 | TRBV6-1 | many | TGTGCCAGCAGTGAAGTGATGGGACAGGGGGCTTATAGCAATCAGCCCCAGCATTTT | CASSEVMGQGAYSNQPQHF
TRBJ2-5 | - | TRBV30 | few | TGTGCCTGGAAGGGTTCGCAACGGGGAGAGACCCAGTACTTC | CAWKGSQRGETQYF
TRBJ2-7 | TRBD1 | TRBV5-1 | many | TGCGCCAGCAAGACCGCCGGGACAGGGACCTACGAGCAGTACTTC | CASKTAGTGTYEQYF
TRBJ1-2 | - | TRBV28 | - | TGTGCCAGCTCGTCGGTGAACCTGGGGGGCTATGGCTACACCTTC | CASSSVNLGGYGYTF
TRBJ2-5 | TRBD1 | TRBV20-1 | - | TGCAGTGCGAACAGGGGGCTCGAGACCCAGTACTTC | CSANRGLETQYF
TRBJ1-3 | - | TRBV6-5 | many | TGTGCCAGCAGTTCGGCGGACTCTGGAAACACCATATATTTT | CASSSADSGNTIYF
TRBJ2-4 | - | TRBV5-1 | few | TGCGCCAGCAGCGCCTTGGTGGGCGGTCGTTCCAAAAACATTAAGTACTTC | CASSALVGGRSKNIKYF
TRBJ1-5 | - | TRBV5-1 | many | TGCGCCAGCAGCTTGGACGGAGGAGAGCAGCCCCAGCATTTT | CASSLDGGEQPQHF
TRBJ2-4 | - | TRBV19 | many | TGTGCCAGTAGTATGAGTAGCATTAAGTACTTC | CASSMSSIKYF
TRBJ1-2 | - | TRBV20-1 | - | TGCAGTGCTAGAGGCAGACCCGGACCATTGGGTTTCTATGGCTACACCTTC | CSARGRPGPLGFYGYTF
TRBJ2-2 | - | TRBV5-1 | - | TGCGCCAGCGCCCAGGCAGGCACCGGGGAGCTGTTTTTT | CASAQAGTGELFF
TRBJ1-6 | - | TRBV7-2 | - | TGTGCCAGCAGCTTAGGAGACCTAAGGAACTCACCCCTCCACTTT | CASSLGDLRNSPLHF
TRBJ1-6 | - | TRBV30 | many | TGTGCCTGTCTACGAATAGGATACTATAATTCACCCCTCCACTTT | CACLRIGYYNSPLHF
TRBJ2-2 | - | TRBV12-3/TRBV12-4 | - | TGTGCCAGCAGTTTCTCTAGCGCTGAGCTGTTTTTT | CASSFSSAELFF
TRBJ2-7 | - | TRBV6-1 | - | TGTGCCAGCAGATTTCAGGGGATGGAAAGCGAGCAGTACTTC | CASRFQGMESEQYF
TRBJ1-1 | TRBD1 | TRBV2 | many | TGTGCCAGCAAGCAGGGGGCGCGGGACACTGAAGCTTTCTTT | CASKQGARDTEAFF
TRBJ1-5 | - | TRBV7-3 | - | TGTGCCAGCAGCTTAATAGACCTATTCGGACAGCCCCAGCATTTT | CASSLIDLFGQPQHF
TRBJ1-5 | - | TRBV30 | many | TGTGCCTGGAGTCGAGACGGTAGCAATCAGCCCCAGCATTTT | CAWSRDGSNQPQHF
TRBJ1-2 | - | TRBV5-1 | many | TGCGCCAGCAGGGGAGATGGTTATGGCTACACCTTC | CASRGDGYGYTF
TRBJ2-5 | - | TRBV12-3/TRBV12-4 | many | TGTGCCAGCAGTACAACAGGGCAAGAGACCCAGTACTTC | CASSTTGQETQYF
TRBJ2-7 | TRBD1 | TRBV28 | - | TGTGCCAGCAGTGTTCCCTACCGGTGGGGACAGCGCTCCTACGAGCAGTACTTC | CASSVPYRWGQRSYEQYF
TRBJ1-1 | - | TRBV30 | few | TGTGCCTGGAGTGTAGGCGGGACGGTGAACACTGAAGCTTTCTTT | CAWSVGGTVNTEAFF
TRBJ2-7 | TRBD1 | TRBV5-1 | many | TGCGCCAGCAGGGGACAGGGGGCCATCGAGCAGTACTTC | CASRGQGAIEQYF
TRBJ1-1 | TRBD1 | TRBV19 | many | TGTGCCAGTAGTTCTAATCGACAGGGGGCCGGGATGACTGAAGCTTTCTTT | CASSSNRQGAGMTEAFF
TRBJ1-2 | - | TRBV28 | many | TGTGCCAGCAGCTCACTAGGGGATGCCTATGGCTACACCTTC | CASSSLGDAYGYTF
TRBJ1-2 | - | TRBV12-3/TRBV12-4 | - | TGTGCCAGCAGAGCTACAGTGGGCCGGGGTGGTTACACCTTC | CASRATVGRGGYTF
TRBJ2-7 | - | TRBV15 | many | TGTGCCACCTCAAACCGCGACGGAGACTACGAGCAGTACTTC | CATSNRDGDYEQYF
TRBJ2-7 | - | TRBV20-1 | many | TGCAGTGCTGATACTAGCAGATCCTACGAGCAGTACTTC | CSADTSRSYEQYF